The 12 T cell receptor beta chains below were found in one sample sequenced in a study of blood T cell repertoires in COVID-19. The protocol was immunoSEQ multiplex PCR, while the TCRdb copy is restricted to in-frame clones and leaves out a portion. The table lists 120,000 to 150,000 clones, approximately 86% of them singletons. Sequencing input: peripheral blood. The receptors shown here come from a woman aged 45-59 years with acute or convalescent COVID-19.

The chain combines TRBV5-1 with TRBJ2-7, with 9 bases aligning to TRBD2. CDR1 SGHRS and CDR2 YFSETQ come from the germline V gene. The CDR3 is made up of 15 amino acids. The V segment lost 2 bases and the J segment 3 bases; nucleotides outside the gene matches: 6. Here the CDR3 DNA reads TGCGCCAGCAGCTTTGCTAGCGGGGCCCTCTACGAGCAGTACTTC. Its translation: CASSFASGALYEQYF. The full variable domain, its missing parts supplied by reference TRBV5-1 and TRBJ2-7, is KAGVTQTPRYLIKTRGQQVTLSCSPISGHRSVSWYQQTPGQGLQFLFEYFSETQRNKGNFPGRFSGRQFSNSRSEMNVSTLELGDSALYLCASSFASGALYEQYFGPGTRLTVT.

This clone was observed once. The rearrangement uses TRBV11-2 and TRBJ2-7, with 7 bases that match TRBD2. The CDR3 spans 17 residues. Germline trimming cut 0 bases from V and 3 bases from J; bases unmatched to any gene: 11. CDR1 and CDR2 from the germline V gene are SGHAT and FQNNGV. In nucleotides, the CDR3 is TGTGCCAGCAGCTTAGAGCCCCTAACGGGGGGTGTCTACGAGCAGTACTTC. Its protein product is CASSLEPLTGGVYEQYF.

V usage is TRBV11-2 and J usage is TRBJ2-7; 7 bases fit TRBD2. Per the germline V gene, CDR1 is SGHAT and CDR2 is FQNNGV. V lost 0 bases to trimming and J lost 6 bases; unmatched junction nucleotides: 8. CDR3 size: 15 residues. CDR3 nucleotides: TGTGCCAGCAGCTTAGAGGTGGGAGGGCAGTTCGAGCAGTACTTC. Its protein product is CASSLEVGGQFEQYF. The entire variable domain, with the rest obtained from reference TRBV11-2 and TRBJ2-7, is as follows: EAGVAQSPRYKIIEKRQSVAFWCNPISGHATLYWYQQILGQGPKLLIQFQNNGVVDDSQLPKDRFSAERLKGVDSTLKIQPAKLEDSAVYLCASSLEVGGQFEQYFGPGTRLTVT.

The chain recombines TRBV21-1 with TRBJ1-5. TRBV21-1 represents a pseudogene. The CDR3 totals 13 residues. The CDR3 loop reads CASPGGHDQPQHF. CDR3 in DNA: TGTGCCAGCCCGGGGGGGCACGATCAGCCCCAGCATTTT.

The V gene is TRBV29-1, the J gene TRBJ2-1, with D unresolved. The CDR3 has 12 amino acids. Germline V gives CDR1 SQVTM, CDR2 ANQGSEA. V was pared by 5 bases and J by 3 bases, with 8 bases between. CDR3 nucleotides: TGCAGCGTTCAGGCCAGCTACAATGAGCAGTTCTTC. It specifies CSVQASYNEQFF.

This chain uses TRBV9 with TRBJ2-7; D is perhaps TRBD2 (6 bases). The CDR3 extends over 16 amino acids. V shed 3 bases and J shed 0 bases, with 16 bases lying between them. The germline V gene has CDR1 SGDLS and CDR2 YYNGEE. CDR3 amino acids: CASSAVPGLSSYEQYF. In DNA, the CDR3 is TGTGCCAGCAGCGCAGTACCGGGACTCAGCTCCTACGAGCAGTACTTC.

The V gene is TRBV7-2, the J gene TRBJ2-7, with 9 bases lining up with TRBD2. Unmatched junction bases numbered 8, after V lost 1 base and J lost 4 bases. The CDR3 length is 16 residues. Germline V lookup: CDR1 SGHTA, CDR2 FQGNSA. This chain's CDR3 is CASSLDSSGVNYEQYF. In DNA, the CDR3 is TGTGCCAGCAGCTTAGACTCTAGCGGGGTGAATTACGAGCAGTACTTC.

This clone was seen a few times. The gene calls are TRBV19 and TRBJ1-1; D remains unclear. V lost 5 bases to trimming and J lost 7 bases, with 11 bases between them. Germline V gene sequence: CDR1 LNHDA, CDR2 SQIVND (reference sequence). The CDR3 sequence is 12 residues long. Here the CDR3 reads CASSFPTGEAFF. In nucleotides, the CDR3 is TGTGCCAGTAGTTTCCCGACGGGTGAAGCTTTCTTT.

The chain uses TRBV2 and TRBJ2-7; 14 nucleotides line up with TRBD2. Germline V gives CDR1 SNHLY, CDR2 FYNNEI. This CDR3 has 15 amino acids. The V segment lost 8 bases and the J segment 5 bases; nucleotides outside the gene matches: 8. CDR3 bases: TGTGCCAGCGGTGGGACTAGCGGGAGTAGGGACGAGCAGTACTTC. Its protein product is CASGGTSGSRDEQYF.

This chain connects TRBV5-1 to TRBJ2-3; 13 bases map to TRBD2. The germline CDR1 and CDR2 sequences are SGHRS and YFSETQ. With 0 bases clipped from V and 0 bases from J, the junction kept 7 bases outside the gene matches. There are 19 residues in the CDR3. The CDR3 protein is CASSLVVTSGGPSTDTQYF. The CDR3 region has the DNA TGCGCCAGCAGCTTGGTTGTGACTAGCGGGGGGCCCAGCACAGATACGCAGTATTTT.

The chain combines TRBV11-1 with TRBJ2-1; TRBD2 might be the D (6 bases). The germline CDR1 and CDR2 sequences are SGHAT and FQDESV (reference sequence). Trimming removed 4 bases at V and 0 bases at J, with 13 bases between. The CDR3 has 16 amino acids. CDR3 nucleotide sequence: TGTGCCAGCAGCTCCCTCCGGGACTCCTCCTACAATGAGCAGTTCTTC. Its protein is CASSSLRDSSYNEQFF.

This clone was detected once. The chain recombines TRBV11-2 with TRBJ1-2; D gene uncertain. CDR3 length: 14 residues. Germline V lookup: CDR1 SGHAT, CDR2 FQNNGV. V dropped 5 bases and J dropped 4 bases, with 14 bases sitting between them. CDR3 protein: CASSGEDWGYGYTF. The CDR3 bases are TGTGCCAGCAGCGGAGAGGACTGGGGCTATGGCTACACCTTC. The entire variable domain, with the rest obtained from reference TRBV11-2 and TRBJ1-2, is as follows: EAGVAQSPRYKIIEKRQSVAFWCNPISGHATLYWYQQILGQGPKLLIQFQNNGVVDDSQLPKDRFSAERLKGVDSTLKIQPAKLEDSAVYLCASSGEDWGYGYTFGSGTRLTVV.